Following are 13 T cell receptor beta chains from one sample sequenced in a study of cytotoxic CD8 clonotypes in ibrutinib-treated CLL. The assay was immunoSEQ multiplex PCR, and TCRdb's table has in-frame clones only and misses some. The table records 150,000 or so clones, 70% to 90% of them present only once. This material consisted of PBMCs, taken after 36 months of ibrutinib treatment. Source of these receptors: a human donor with chronic lymphocytic leukemia.

The chain combines TRBV6-1 with TRBJ1-2; perhaps TRBD1 as D (5 bases). CDR1 is MNHNS, CDR2 SASEGT, per germline. The germline V and J ends were trimmed by 2 bases and 2 bases, with 9 bases remaining between them. The CDR3 consists of 14 residues. In DNA form, the CDR3 reads TGTGCCAGCAGTGAAATATGGGGGAACTATGGCTACACCTTC. Encoded protein: CASSEIWGNYGYTF.

V usage is TRBV6-6 and J usage is TRBJ1-1; D uncertain. V lost 2 bases, J lost 0 bases, and 7 bases lay in between. CDR1 and CDR2 (germline): MNHNY, SVGAGI (reference sequence). This CDR3 has 14 residues. This CDR3 is CASSYGRVNTEAFF. In nucleotides, the CDR3 is TGTGCCAGCAGTTACGGGAGGGTGAACACTGAAGCTTTCTTT.

This clone was observed a few times. This rearrangement joins TRBV11-1 to TRBJ2-1; D is unclear. Germline V gene sequence: CDR1 SGHAT, CDR2 FQDESV (reference sequence). CDR3 length: 14 residues. V gave up 5 bases and J gave up 8 bases, with 16 bases separating them. The DNA of the CDR3 is TGTGCCAGCAGCCCCCGGACCAATGGGGATGAGCAGTTCTTC. Protein sequence: CASSPRTNGDEQFF.

The chain joins TRBV4-1 to TRBJ2-3; a possible D gene is TRBD1 (6 bases). CDR3 length: 18 residues. CDR1 MGHRA and CDR2 YSYEKL come from the germline V gene. V lost 2 bases and J 4 bases, leaving 22 bases between the germline ends. CDR3 sequence (DNA): TGCGCCAGCAGCCAACCCCCCAGGCTTCCAGAGGGGGCAGATACGCAGTATTTT. Protein: CASSQPPRLPEGADTQYF.

This clone was seen more than once but under ten times. This chain connects TRBV7-2 to TRBJ1-5; no definite D call. The CDR3 is 13 amino acids. V lost 4 bases and J 10 bases, leaving 14 bases between the germline ends. Germline values: CDR1 SGHTA, CDR2 FQGNSA. The CDR3 sequence: CASSSSRSGPQHF. The CDR3 coding sequence is TGTGCCAGCAGCTCCTCTCGGAGCGGCCCCCAGCATTTT.

The chain carries TRBV30 and TRBJ1-5; 7 nucleotides agree with TRBD1. After removal of 2 bases from V and 5 bases from J, the junction contained 3 bases not matched to a gene. Germline V gene sequence: CDR1 GTSNPN, CDR2 SVGIG (reference sequence). This CDR3 region has 13 residues. As DNA, the CDR3 is TGTGCCTGGAGTATAGACAGGGATCAGCCCCAGCATTTT. Protein: CAWSIDRDQPQHF.

The chain links TRBV29-1 to TRBJ2-7, with TRBD1 identical over 8 bases. Germline CDR1 is SQVTM and CDR2 is ANQGSEA. Trimming at V came to 6 bases and at J to 5 bases, leaving 15 bases not matched to a gene. The CDR3 spans 15 residues. The CDR3 region is CSVQQGDIASNEQYF. CDR3 sequence (DNA): TGCAGCGTACAACAGGGGGACATAGCAAGCAACGAGCAGTACTTC.

The J gene is TRBJ1-5, the V gene TRBV6-1; the D is unclear. Germline lookup yields CDR1 MNHNS and CDR2 SASEGT. The CDR3 spans 14 residues. V dropped 1 base and J dropped 7 bases, with 11 bases sitting between them. This chain's CDR3 is CASSEGRNLQPQHF. Written as DNA, the CDR3 is TGTGCCAGCAGTGAAGGACGAAACCTGCAGCCCCAGCATTTT.

The chain carries TRBV5-6 and TRBJ2-3, with D unclear. The CDR3 is 16 residues long. Trimming pared 6 bases from V and 4 bases from J, leaving 21 bases between. Germline V gene lookup returns CDR1 SGHDT and CDR2 YYEEEE. CDR3 sequence: CASTQTGLTISDTQYF. The CDR3 DNA reads as TGTGCCAGCACTCAAACGGGCCTCACGATCTCAGATACGCAGTATTTT.

This rearrangement joins TRBV2 to TRBJ1-2, with D perhaps TRBD1 (5 bases). The CDR3 has 14 amino acids. In germline, CDR1 is SNHLY, CDR2 FYNNEI. V was pared by 2 bases and J by 6 bases, with 13 bases between. The CDR3 DNA reads as TGTGCCAGCAGTGAAACGGAGGGGTCGAATGGCTACACCTTC. It specifies CASSETEGSNGYTF. Full variable domain (remainder filled in from reference TRBV2 and TRBJ1-2): EPEVTQTPSHQVTQMGQEVILRCVPISNHLYFYWYRQILGQKVEFLVSFYNNEISEKSEIFDDQFSVERPDGSNFTLKIRSTKLEDSAMYFCASSETEGSNGYTFGSGTRLTVV.

This chain joins TRBV18 and TRBJ2-5; 7 bases map to TRBD2. With 4 bases clipped from V and 5 bases from J, the junction kept 4 bases outside the gene matches. In germline, CDR1 is KGHSH, CDR2 LQKENI. This CDR3 has 13 amino acids. In DNA, the CDR3 is TGTGCCAGCTCACGGACTAGTGGGGAGACCCAGTACTTC. The encoded protein is CASSRTSGETQYF.

The J gene is TRBJ2-1, the V gene TRBV6-1; D not resolved. This CDR3 is built from 14 residues. The germline V and J ends were trimmed by 0 bases and 4 bases, with 7 bases remaining between them. Germline lookup yields CDR1 MNHNS and CDR2 SASEGT. The CDR3 loop is CASSEAGYYNEQFF. CDR3 DNA sequence: TGTGCCAGCAGTGAAGCGGGGTATTACAATGAGCAGTTCTTC.

The V and J genes are TRBV11-2 and TRBJ1-3; D not certain. The CDR3 contains 15 residues. V lost 5 bases and J 0 bases, leaving 11 bases between the germline ends. Germline CDR1 is SGHAT and CDR2 is FQNNGV. CDR3 amino acids: CASSPALFSGNTIYF. CDR3 bases: TGTGCCAGCAGCCCAGCCCTTTTCTCTGGAAACACCATATATTTT.